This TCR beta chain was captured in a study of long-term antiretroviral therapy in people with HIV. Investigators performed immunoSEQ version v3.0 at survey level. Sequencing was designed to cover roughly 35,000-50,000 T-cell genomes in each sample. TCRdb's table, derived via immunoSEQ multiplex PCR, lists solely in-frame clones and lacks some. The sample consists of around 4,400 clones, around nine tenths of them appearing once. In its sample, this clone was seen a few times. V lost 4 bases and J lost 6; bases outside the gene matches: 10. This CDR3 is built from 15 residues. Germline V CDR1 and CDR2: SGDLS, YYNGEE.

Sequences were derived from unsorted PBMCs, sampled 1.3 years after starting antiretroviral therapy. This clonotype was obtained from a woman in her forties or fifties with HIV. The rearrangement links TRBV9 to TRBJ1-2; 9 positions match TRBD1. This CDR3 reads CASSSRDRAIDGYTF. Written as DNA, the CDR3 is TGTGCCAGCAGCTCCCGGGACAGGGCAATAGATGGCTACACCTTC.